Only a few counts were recorded for the clone carrying this T cell receptor beta chain. Antigen unknown. Amplification of TCR beta CDR3 regions used RNA as the template. During a first-round RT-PCR of the TCR CDR3, the HTBI primer set was used. TCRdb re-analysed the multiplex PCR reads in MiXCR, keeping a single row per CDR3 protein. The sample records hundreds of thousands of distinct CDR3 sequences, roughly 14% being singletons. This sample was taken from a study of T cells in Graves' hyperthyroidism and ophthalmopathy. The study, taken as a whole, reports: Blood shared most expanded thyroid clonotypes above 0.001.

V lost 3 bases and J lost 0, with 8 bases in between. In germline, CDR1 is SGHAT, CDR2 FQNNGV. This CDR3 has 15 amino acids. The TCR sequence derives from a woman aged 40 to 50 with Graves' ophthalmopathy. The sequenced sample consisted of blood. The gene calls are TRBV11-2 and TRBJ2-2; no reliable D call. The CDR3 region is CASSFYTTNTGELFF. CDR3 sequence (DNA): TGTGCCAGCAGCTTCTATACTACGAACACCGGGGAGCTGTTTTTT.